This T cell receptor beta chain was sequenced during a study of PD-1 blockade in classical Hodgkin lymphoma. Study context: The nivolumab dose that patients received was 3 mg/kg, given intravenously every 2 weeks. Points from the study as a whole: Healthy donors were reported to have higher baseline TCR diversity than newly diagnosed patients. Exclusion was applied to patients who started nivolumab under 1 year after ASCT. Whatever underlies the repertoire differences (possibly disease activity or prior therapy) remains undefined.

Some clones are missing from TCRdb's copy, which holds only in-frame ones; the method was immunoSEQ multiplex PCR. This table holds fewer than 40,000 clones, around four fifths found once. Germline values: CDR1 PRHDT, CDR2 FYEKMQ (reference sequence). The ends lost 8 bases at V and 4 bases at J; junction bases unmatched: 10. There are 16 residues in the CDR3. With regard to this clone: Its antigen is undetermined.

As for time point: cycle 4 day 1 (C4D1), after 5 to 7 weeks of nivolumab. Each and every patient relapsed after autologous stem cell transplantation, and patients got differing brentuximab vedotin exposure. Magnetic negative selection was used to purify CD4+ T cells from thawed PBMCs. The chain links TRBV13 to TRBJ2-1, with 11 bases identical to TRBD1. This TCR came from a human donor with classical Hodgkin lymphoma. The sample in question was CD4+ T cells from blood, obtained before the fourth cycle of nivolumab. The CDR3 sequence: CASHGQGALKYNEQFF. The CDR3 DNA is TGTGCCAGCCACGGACAGGGGGCCCTAAAATACAATGAGCAGTTCTTC. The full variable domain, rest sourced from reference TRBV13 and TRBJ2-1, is AAGVIQSPRHLIKEKRETATLKCYPIPRHDTVYWYQQGPGQDPQFLISFYEKMQSDKGSIPDRFSAQQFSDYHSELNMSSLELGDSALYFCASHGQGALKYNEQFFGPGTRLTVL.